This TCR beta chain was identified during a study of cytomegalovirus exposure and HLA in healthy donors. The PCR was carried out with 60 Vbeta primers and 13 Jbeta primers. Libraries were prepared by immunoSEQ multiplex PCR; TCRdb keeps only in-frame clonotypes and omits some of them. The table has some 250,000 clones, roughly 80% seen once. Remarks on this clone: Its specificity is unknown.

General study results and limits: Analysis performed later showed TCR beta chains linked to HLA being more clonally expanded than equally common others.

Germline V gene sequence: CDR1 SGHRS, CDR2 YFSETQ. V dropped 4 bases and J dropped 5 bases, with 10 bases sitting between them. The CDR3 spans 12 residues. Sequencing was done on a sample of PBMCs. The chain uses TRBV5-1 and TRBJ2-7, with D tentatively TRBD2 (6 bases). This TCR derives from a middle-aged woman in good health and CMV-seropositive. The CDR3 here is CASSTEGNEQYF. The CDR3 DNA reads TGCGCCAGCAGCACGGAGGGAAACGAGCAGTACTTC.